This TCR beta chain was documented in a study of graft-versus-host responses after intestinal transplantation. Study-wide findings and caveats: Allograft clonal ratios (graft-versus-host to host-versus-graft) were high in patients who had graft-donor T cell macrochimerism.

The table came from immunoSEQ multiplex PCR; TCRdb's copy has only in-frame clones and leaves some out. The sample contains 21,000 or so clones, 55% to 65% of which appear only once. The CDR3 covers 13 residues. Trimming took 1 base from V and 8 from J, leaving 11 bases between them. The germline V gene encodes CDR1 SGHTA and CDR2 FQGNSA. The V gene is TRBV7-2, the J gene TRBJ1-2; no clear D gene. The TCR sequence derives from a human patient who received an intestinal transplant. The sample was alloreactive CD4+ T cells from a mixed lymphocyte reaction culture, taken before intestinal transplant. Subset: CFSE-low proliferating T cells sorted from approximately 6-day pre-transplant mixed lymphocyte reaction (GvH or HvG direction). The CDR3, as DNA: TGTGCCAGCAGCTTAGGTGCCAGGCAAGGCTACACCTTC. This encodes CASSLGARQGYTF. Full variable domain (rest looked up from reference TRBV7-2 and TRBJ1-2): GAGVSQSPSNKVTEKGKDVELRCDPISGHTALYWYRQSLGQGLEFLIYFQGNSAPDKSGLPSDRFSAERTGGSVSTLTIQRTQQEDSAVYLCASSLGARQGYTFGSGTRLTVV.